This T cell receptor (beta chain) was captured in a study of T cell repertoires in ileal Crohn's disease. Study at large: Every patient was operated on for stricturing (around 61%) or penetrating (approximately 39%) complications.

Study-wide points: All patients with clonality above 26.8% had endoscopic recurrence. Mucosal expansions were suggested to be mainly CD8 T cells.

Points on this clone: Its target is unknown.

CDR1 is LNHDA and CDR2 is SQIVND in the germline V gene (reference sequence). V lost 1 base and J 5 bases, leaving 9 bases between the germline ends. CDR3 size: 14 residues. Using immunoSEQ multiplex PCR, the repertoire was profiled, and TCRdb retains in-frame clones only, with some absent. The sample consists of several thousand clones, around nine tenths of them appearing once. Sequenced: ileal tissue. The TCR comes from an adult with Crohn's disease. V usage is TRBV19 and J usage is TRBJ1-5; possibly TRBD1 for D (6 bases). CDR3 DNA sequence: TGTGCCAGTAGTATAGGGGACACCTATCAGCCCCAGCATTTT. It is translated as CASSIGDTYQPQHF.